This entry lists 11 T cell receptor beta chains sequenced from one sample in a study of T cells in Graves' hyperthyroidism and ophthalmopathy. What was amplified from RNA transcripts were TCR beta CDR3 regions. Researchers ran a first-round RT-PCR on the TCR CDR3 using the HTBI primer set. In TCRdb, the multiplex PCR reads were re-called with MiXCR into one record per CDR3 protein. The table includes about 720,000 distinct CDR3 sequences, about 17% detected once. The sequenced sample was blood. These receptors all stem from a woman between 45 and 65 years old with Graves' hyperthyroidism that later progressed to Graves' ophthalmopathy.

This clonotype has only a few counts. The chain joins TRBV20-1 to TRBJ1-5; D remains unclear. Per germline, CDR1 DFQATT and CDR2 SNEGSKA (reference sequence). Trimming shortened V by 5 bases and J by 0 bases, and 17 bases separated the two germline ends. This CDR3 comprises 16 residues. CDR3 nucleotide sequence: TGCAGTGCTTCAAACCCCGCCGGCGGTAGCAATCAGCCCCAGCATTTT. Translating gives CSASNPAGGSNQPQHF.

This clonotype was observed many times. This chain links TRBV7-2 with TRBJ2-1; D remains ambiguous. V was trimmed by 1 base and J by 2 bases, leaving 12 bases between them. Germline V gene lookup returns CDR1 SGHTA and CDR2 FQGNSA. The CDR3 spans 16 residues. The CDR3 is CASSLVHSSAYNEQFF. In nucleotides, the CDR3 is TGTGCCAGCAGCTTAGTTCACAGTTCGGCCTACAATGAGCAGTTCTTC.

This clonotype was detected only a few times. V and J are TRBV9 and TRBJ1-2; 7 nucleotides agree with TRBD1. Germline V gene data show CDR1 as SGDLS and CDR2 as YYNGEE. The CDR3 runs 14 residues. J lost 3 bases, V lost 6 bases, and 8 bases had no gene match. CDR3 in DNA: TGTGCCAGCACCCCAGGGGGGACAGACTATGGCTACACCTTC. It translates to CASTPGGTDYGYTF.

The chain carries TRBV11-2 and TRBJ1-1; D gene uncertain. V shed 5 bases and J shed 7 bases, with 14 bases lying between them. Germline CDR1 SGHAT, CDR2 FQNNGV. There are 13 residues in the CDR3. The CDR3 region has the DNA TGTGCCAGCAGCCCCATAGCACCGGTTGAAGCTTTCTTT. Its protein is CASSPIAPVEAFF.

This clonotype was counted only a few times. This CDR3 is CASIQDNEQFF. CDR3 DNA: TGTGCCAGCATTCAAGACAATGAGCAGTTCTTC. The gene calls are TRBV2 and TRBJ2-1, with D uncertain. Germline-derived CDR1 and CDR2 are SNHLY and FYNNEI. There are 11 residues in the CDR3. Trimming took 7 bases from V and 5 from J, leaving 6 bases between them.

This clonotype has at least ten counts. The CDR3 protein is CASSLGSTSGGETQYF. In nucleotides, the CDR3 is TGTGCCAGCAGCTTAGGATCGACTAGCGGGGGAGAGACCCAGTACTTC. The chain couples TRBV7-2 to TRBJ2-5; 12 bases fit TRBD2. Per germline, CDR1 SGHTA and CDR2 FQGNSA. This CDR3 has 16 residues. Unmatched junction bases numbered 4, after V lost 1 base and J lost 4 bases.

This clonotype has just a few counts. CDR3 in amino acids: CASWTSGGDSSTDTQYF. DNA of the CDR3: TGTGCCAGCTGGACTAGCGGGGGGGATAGTAGCACAGATACGCAGTATTTT. This rearrangement joins TRBV12-3 or TRBV12-4 to TRBJ2-3, with 15 bases fitting TRBD2. The length of the CDR3 is 17 residues. V trimming: 8 bases; J trimming: 0 bases; junction bases outside the gene matches: 6.

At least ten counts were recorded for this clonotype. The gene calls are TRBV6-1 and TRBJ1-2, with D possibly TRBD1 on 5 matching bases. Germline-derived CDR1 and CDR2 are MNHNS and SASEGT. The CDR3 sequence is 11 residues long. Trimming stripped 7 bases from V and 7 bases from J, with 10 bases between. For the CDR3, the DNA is TGTGCCAGCACCTCAGGGCTTGGCTACACCTTC. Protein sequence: CASTSGLGYTF.

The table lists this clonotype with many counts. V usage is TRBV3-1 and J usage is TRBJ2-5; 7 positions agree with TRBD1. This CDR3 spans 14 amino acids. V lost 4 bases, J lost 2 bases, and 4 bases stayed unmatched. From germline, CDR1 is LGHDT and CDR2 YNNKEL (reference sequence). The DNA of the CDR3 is TGTGCCAGCAGCCCCCGGGACAGACAAGAGACCCAGTACTTC. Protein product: CASSPRDRQETQYF.

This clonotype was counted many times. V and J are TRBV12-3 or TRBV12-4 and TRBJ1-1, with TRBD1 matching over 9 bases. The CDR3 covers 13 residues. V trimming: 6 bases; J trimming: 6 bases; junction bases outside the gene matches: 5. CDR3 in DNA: TGTGCCAGCAGCTGGAGACAGGGGGCTGAAGCTTTCTTT. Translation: CASSWRQGAEAFF.

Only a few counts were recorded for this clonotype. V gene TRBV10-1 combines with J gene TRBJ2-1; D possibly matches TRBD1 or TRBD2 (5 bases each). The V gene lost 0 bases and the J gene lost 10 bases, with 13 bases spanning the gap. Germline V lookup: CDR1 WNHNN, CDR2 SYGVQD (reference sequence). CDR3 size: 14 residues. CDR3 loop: CASSESGIWGEQFF. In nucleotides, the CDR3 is TGCGCCAGCAGTGAGTCGGGGATATGGGGGGAGCAGTTCTTC.